This entry describes one T cell receptor (beta chain). The data originate from a study of blood T cell repertoires in COVID-19. At the level of the study: Whether acute or convalescent, the COVID-19 samples came from the United States, Italy and Spain.

V was pared by 7 bases and J by 0 bases, with 5 bases between. This CDR3 comprises 12 residues. Looked up from germline, CDR1 is SEHNR and CDR2 is FQNEAQ (reference sequence). As originally analysed: Amplification with reference gene primers provided the estimates of nucleated cell counts. Assay used: immunoSEQ multiplex PCR; TCRdb lists only in-frame clones, some missing. The V and J calls and clone size come from that table; D and trimming were worked out from the DNA. The table lists over 100,000 clones, over 65% of them singletons. This chain uses TRBV7-9 with TRBJ2-3; unclear D gene. Sequenced material: peripheral blood. The sequence was collected from a man aged 55 to 69 with acute or convalescent COVID-19. This CDR3 is CASTSSTDTQYF. The CDR3 bases are TGTGCCAGCACTTCTAGCACAGATACGCAGTATTTT.